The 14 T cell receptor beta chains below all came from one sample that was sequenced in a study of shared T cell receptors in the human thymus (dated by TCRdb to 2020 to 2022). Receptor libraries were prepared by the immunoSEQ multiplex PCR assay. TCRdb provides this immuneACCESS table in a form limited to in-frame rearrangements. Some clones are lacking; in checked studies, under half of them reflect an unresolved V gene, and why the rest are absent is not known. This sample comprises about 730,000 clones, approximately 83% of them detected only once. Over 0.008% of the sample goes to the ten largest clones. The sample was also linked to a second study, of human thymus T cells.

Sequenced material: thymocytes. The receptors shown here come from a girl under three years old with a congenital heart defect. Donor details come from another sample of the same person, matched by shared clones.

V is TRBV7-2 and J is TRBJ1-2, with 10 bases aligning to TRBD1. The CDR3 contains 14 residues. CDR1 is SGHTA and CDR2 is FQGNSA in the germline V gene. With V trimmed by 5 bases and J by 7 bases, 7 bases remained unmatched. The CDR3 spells CASSPRQGAAGYTF. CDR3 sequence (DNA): TGTGCCAGCAGCCCGAGACAGGGGGCGGCTGGCTACACCTTC.

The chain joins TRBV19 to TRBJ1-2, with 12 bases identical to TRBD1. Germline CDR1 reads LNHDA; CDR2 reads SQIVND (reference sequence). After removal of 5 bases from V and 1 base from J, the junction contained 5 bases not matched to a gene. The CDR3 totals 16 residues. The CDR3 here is CASSRDRGRVNYGYTF. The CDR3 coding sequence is TGTGCCAGTAGTCGGGACAGGGGGCGCGTTAACTATGGCTACACCTTC.

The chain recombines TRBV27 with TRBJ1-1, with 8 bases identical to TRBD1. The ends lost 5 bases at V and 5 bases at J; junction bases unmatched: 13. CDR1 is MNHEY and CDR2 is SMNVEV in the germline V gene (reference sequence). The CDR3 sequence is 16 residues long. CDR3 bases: TGTGCCAGCAGTCAGCCCGGGACAGGCCCCCGTACTGAAGCTTTCTTT. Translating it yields CASSQPGTGPRTEAFF.

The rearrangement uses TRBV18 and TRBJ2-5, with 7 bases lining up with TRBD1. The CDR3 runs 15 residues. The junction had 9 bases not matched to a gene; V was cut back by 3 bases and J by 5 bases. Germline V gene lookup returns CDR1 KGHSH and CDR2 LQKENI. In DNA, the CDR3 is TGTGCCAGCTCACCGAGCACAGGGGCTGGGGAGACCCAGTACTTC. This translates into CASSPSTGAGETQYF.

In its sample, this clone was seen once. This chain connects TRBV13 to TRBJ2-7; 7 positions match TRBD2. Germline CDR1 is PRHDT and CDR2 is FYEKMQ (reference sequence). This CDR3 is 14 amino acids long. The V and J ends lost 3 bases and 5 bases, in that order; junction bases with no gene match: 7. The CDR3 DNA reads TGTGCCAGCAGCTTTTCGCTAGCGGCCCACGAGCAGTACTTC. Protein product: CASSFSLAAHEQYF.

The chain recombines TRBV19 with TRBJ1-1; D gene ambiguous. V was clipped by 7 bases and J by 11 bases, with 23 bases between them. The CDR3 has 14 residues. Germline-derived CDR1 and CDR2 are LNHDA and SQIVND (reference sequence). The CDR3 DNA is TGTGCCAGTAAGACCGGGGTCGGTTTTACCGCCGCTTTCTTT. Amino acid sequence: CASKTGVGFTAAFF.

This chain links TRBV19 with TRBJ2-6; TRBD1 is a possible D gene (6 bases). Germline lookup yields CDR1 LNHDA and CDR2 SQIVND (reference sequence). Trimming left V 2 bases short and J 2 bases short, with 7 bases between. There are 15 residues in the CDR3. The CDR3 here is CASSITGTGANVLTF. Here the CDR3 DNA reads TGTGCCAGTAGTATAACAGGGACTGGGGCCAACGTCCTGACTTTC.

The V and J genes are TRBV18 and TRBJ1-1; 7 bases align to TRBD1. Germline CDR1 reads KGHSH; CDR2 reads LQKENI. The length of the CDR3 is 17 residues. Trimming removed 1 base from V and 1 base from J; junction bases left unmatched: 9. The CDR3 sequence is CASSPRGGRGGNTEAFF. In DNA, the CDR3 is TGTGCCAGCTCACCACGAGGGGGCCGGGGGGGGAACACTGAAGCTTTCTTT.

CDR3 sequence (DNA): TGTGCCAGCAGGCAAACTAGCGGGATAGCAGATACGCAGTATTTT. This sequence encodes CASRQTSGIADTQYF. This chain links TRBV7-2 with TRBJ2-3; 10 bases map to TRBD2. Germline CDR1 is SGHTA and CDR2 is FQGNSA. The CDR3 consists of 15 residues. The junction had 7 bases not matched to a gene; V was cut back by 6 bases and J by 4 bases. Complete variable domain (other parts from reference TRBV7-2 and TRBJ2-3): GAGVSQSPSNKVTEKGKDVELRCDPISGHTALYWYRQSLGQGLEFLIYFQGNSAPDKSGLPSDRFSAERTGGSVSTLTIQRTQQEDSAVYLCASRQTSGIADTQYFGPGTRLTVL.

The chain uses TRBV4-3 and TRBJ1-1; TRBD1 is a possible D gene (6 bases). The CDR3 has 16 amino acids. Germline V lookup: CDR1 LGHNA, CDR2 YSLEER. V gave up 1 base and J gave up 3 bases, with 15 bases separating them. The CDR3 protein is CASSQVGGALYTEAFF. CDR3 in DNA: TGCGCCAGCAGCCAAGTTGGGGGGGCTCTCTACACTGAAGCTTTCTTT.

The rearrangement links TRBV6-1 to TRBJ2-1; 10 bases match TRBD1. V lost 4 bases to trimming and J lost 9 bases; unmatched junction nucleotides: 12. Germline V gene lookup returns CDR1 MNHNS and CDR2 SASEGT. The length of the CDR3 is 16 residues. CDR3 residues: CASSARQGAMFIEQFF. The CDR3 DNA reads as TGTGCCAGCAGTGCCAGACAGGGGGCAATGTTTATTGAGCAGTTCTTC.

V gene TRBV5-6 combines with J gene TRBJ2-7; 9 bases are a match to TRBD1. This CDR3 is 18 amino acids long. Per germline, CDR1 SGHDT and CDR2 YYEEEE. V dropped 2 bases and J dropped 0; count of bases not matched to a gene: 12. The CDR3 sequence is CASSLSGTGPPLSYEQYF. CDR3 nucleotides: TGTGCCAGCAGCTTATCCGGGACAGGGCCTCCTCTCTCCTACGAGCAGTACTTC.

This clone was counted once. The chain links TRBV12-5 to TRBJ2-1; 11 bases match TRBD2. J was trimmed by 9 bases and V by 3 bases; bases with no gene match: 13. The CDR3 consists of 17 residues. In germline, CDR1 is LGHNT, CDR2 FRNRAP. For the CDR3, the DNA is TGTGCTAGTGGTTTCAGGGACATAGCGGGGGGGCCGGGTGAGCAGTTCTTC. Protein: CASGFRDIAGGPGEQFF.

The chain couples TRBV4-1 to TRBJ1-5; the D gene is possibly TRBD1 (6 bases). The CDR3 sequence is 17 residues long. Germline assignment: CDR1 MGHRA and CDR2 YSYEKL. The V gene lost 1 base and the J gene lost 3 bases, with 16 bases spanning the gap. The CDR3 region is CASSQGRQGTYNQPQHF. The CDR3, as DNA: TGCGCCAGCAGCCAAGGGAGGCAGGGGACATACAATCAGCCCCAGCATTTT.